This T cell receptor (beta chain) was sequenced for a study of blood T cell repertoires in COVID-19. Study as a whole: For recovered donors of Cohort 3, there were two negative PCRs, clearance, or symptom resolution.

There are 15 residues in the CDR3. With 1 base removed from V and 6 bases from J, the gap between germline ends came to 14 bases. The V gene's germline CDR1 is SGDLS and CDR2 YYNGEE. Methods used by the authors: Reference gene primer amplification in the assay estimated nucleated cell counts. The data were produced by immunoSEQ multiplex PCR, yet TCRdb's version contains in-frame clones alone and is incomplete. That table gives V, J and clone size, and the DNA gave D and trimming. The sample carries roughly 150,000 clones, less than 80% recorded once. This TCR came from a woman between 70 and 85 years old in a cohort exposed to, infected with or recovered from COVID-19 (not recorded which). The rearrangement uses TRBV9 and TRBJ2-1; a possible D gene is TRBD1 (6 bases). Source material: PBMCs or T cells enriched from blood (not recorded which). The CDR3 reads CASSVQGQVLNEQFF. CDR3 in DNA: TGTGCCAGCAGCGTACAGGGGCAGGTACTCAATGAGCAGTTCTTC.